These 29 T cell receptor beta chains were all obtained from the same sample, sequenced in a study of T cell changes during pregnancy in multiple sclerosis (dated by TCRdb to 2018 to 2020). The library was built by means of the immunoSEQ multiplex PCR assay. TCRdb's version of the immuneACCESS table is confined to in-frame rearrangements and falls short of the full clone set. An unresolved V gene accounts for under half of the shortfall where checked; the remainder is of unknown origin. The sample table records approximately 48,000 clones; 90% to 95% of these occur just once. The ten largest clones add up to 0.35% to 0.5% of the sample. Sequenced here: CD4+ T cells from peripheral blood mononuclear cells, sampled after pregnancy. These receptors came from a female donor with multiple sclerosis, enrolled in a pregnancy study.

This chain uses TRBV27 with TRBJ2-1, with 8 bases aligning to TRBD2. The V gene's germline CDR1 is MNHEY and CDR2 SMNVEV (reference sequence). This CDR3 region has 16 residues. Trimming removed 5 bases from V and 8 bases from J; junction bases left unmatched: 14. Here the CDR3 reads CASSPSAAGVADEQFF. CDR3 sequence (DNA): TGTGCCAGCAGTCCCTCGGCAGCGGGAGTTGCGGATGAGCAGTTCTTC.

The V and J genes are TRBV18 and TRBJ1-4; weak D call: TRBD1 (5 bases). Deletions cut 2 bases from V and 4 bases from J, with 11 bases between. This CDR3 contains 15 residues. Per the germline V gene, CDR1 is KGHSH and CDR2 is LQKENI. CDR3 nucleotides: TGTGCCAGCTCACCAGGGGCAGGCCATAATGAAAAACTGTTTTTT. Translating it yields CASSPGAGHNEKLFF.

This chain uses TRBV4-2 with TRBJ2-1; the match to TRBD2 covers 13 bases. Germline V gene sequence: CDR1 LGHNA, CDR2 YNFKEQ. The CDR3 runs to 19 residues. V lost 0 bases, J lost 3 bases, and 8 bases stayed unmatched. The CDR3 region has the DNA TGTGCCAGCAGCCAAGAGGGGACTAGCGGGGACCACGGCTACAATGAGCAGTTCTTC. Translating gives CASSQEGTSGDHGYNEQFF.

This clone was seen just once. The same CDR3 also results from other DNA sequences found in this sample. The chain joins TRBV9 to TRBJ2-5; 8 positions match TRBD1. This CDR3 has 14 amino acids. V lost 3 bases to trimming and J lost 4 bases; unmatched junction nucleotides: 5. Germline CDR1 reads SGDLS; CDR2 reads YYNGEE. The chain's CDR3 is CASSGRQGRETQYF. CDR3 nucleotides: TGTGCCAGCAGCGGACGACAGGGGCGAGAGACCCAGTACTTC.

Only a few counts were recorded for this clone. V and J are TRBV29-1 and TRBJ1-4; D is unresolved. This CDR3 region has 11 residues. V lost 4 bases and J 9 bases, leaving 9 bases between the germline ends. Germline-derived CDR1 and CDR2 are SQVTM and ANQGSEA. CDR3 loop: CSVGWEKKLFF. The CDR3 DNA reads TGCAGCGTTGGGTGGGAGAAAAAACTGTTTTTT.

The V and J genes are TRBV7-2 and TRBJ2-2; the D is unclear. CDR3 length equals 15 residues. CDR1 is SGHTA and CDR2 is FQGNSA in the germline V gene. Deletions cut 4 bases from V and 1 base from J, with 10 bases between. The CDR3: CASSSPTRNTGELFF. For the CDR3, the DNA is TGTGCCAGCAGCTCCCCGACACGGAACACCGGGGAGCTGTTTTTT.

This clone was observed a few times. This chain links TRBV27 with TRBJ2-1, with TRBD2 matching 11 bases. The length of the CDR3 is 14 residues. Trimming cost V 6 bases and J 6 bases; bases outside gene matches: 4. Germline lookup yields CDR1 MNHEY and CDR2 SMNVEV (reference sequence). The CDR3, as DNA: TGTGCCAGCAGACTAGCGGGAGTCGTCAATGAGCAGTTCTTC. Protein product: CASRLAGVVNEQFF.

V usage is TRBV6-4 and J usage is TRBJ2-7, with 9 bases fitting TRBD1. The CDR3 contains 14 residues. Germline values: CDR1 MRHNA, CDR2 SNTAGT. The junction had 12 bases not matched to a gene; V was cut back by 10 bases and J by 5 bases. CDR3 sequence reads: CATQRGQGSHEQYF. The CDR3 nucleotides read TGTGCCACGCAACGGGGACAGGGATCCCACGAGCAGTACTTC.

The chain employs TRBV2 and TRBJ2-3; 8 positions match TRBD2. Unmatched junction bases numbered 8, after V lost 8 bases and J lost 4 bases. The germline V gene has CDR1 SNHLY and CDR2 FYNNEI. CDR3 size: 14 residues. The CDR3 coding sequence is TGTGCCAGCTTAGCGGGAAATGGGGCAGATACGCAGTATTTT. Amino acids: CASLAGNGADTQYF.

The CDR3 nucleotides are TGTGCCAGTAAGCGGGAGACAGCATCCCATGAGCAGTTCTTC. Amino acids: CASKRETASHEQFF. The chain recombines TRBV6-6 with TRBJ2-1, with 8 bases identical to TRBD2. The germline gives CDR1 MNHNY, CDR2 SVGAGI (reference sequence). V was clipped by 9 bases and J by 8 bases; unmatched bases: 12. CDR3 length: 14 amino acids.

The chain joins TRBV10-3 to TRBJ1-2; 10 bases map to TRBD1. CDR3 length equals 13 residues. The V gene's germline CDR1 is ENHRY and CDR2 SYGVKD. The V and J ends lost 8 bases and 5 bases, in that order; junction bases with no gene match: 5. The CDR3, as DNA: TGTGCCATCGGGACAGGGGTGCTATATGGCTACACCTTC. It encodes CAIGTGVLYGYTF.

The chain carries TRBV9 and TRBJ2-1; D uncertain. V lost 0 bases and J 6 bases, leaving 13 bases between the germline ends. This CDR3 has 15 residues. Germline values: CDR1 SGDLS, CDR2 YYNGEE. Written as DNA, the CDR3 is TGTGCCAGCAGCGTAGGGGCAGGAAATATCAATGAGCAGTTCTTC. This translates into CASSVGAGNINEQFF.

In the case of this clone: Other DNA variants within this sample encode the same CDR3. The chain has TRBV5-1 and TRBJ2-3, with D tentatively TRBD2 (6 bases). The length of the CDR3 is 15 residues. V shed 0 bases and J shed 2 bases, with 10 bases lying between them. Looked up from germline, CDR1 is SGHRS and CDR2 is YFSETQ. The CDR3 coding sequence is TGCGCCAGCAGCTTGGGGCGGGATCACACAGATACGCAGTATTTT. It yields the protein CASSLGRDHTDTQYF.

The chain has TRBV19 and TRBJ2-7, with a possible D match to TRBD1 (5 bases). The CDR3 length is 15 residues. Germline CDR1 reads LNHDA; CDR2 reads SQIVND (reference sequence). The ends were cut back, 7 bases at V and 2 bases at J, with 18 bases in the middle. CDR3 region: CASKGPSAAPYEQYF. CDR3 bases: TGTGCCAGTAAGGGGCCCTCGGCAGCCCCCTACGAGCAGTACTTC.

This clone was picked up one time. The chain links TRBV5-1 to TRBJ2-2; 9 bases align to TRBD1. In germline, CDR1 is SGHRS, CDR2 YFSETQ. This CDR3 is built from 13 residues. V shed 7 bases, J shed 5 bases, and the junction held 3 bases outside the gene matches. Here the CDR3 reads CASRDRETGELFF. The CDR3 DNA sequence: TGCGCCAGCCGGGACAGGGAGACCGGGGAGCTGTTTTTT.

The chain joins TRBV30 to TRBJ2-7, with D hard to call. Germline-derived CDR1 and CDR2 are GTSNPN and SVGIG (reference sequence). The CDR3 has 17 amino acids. Trimming removed 0 bases at V and 2 bases at J, with 20 bases between. The CDR3 protein is CAWSVSRISFSPYEQYF. The CDR3 DNA is TGTGCCTGGAGTGTATCCAGGATTTCCTTCAGTCCCTACGAGCAGTACTTC.

The chain is built from TRBV6-1 and TRBJ2-7; D not certain. This CDR3 is 13 amino acids long. Germline loops: CDR1 MNHNS, CDR2 SASEGT. Trimming left V 4 bases short and J 4 bases short, with 11 bases between. The CDR3 coding sequence is TGTGCCAGCAGTGTGGAGATCTTTTACGAGCAGTACTTC. This codes for CASSVEIFYEQYF.

The CDR3 DNA sequence: TGCGCCAGCAGCAAGGGATCGGGACAGGGGGCTTTTTCAGCTTTCTTT. Residues: CASSKGSGQGAFSAFF. The rearrangement links TRBV5-1 to TRBJ1-1, with 12 bases fitting TRBD1. Losses at the gene ends were 4 bases for V and 10 bases for J; bases not matched to a gene: 14. Germline CDR1 SGHRS, CDR2 YFSETQ. This CDR3 has 16 residues.

Only a few counts were recorded for this clone. The chain couples TRBV5-1 to TRBJ1-2, with TRBD1 matching over 10 bases. The germline V gene encodes CDR1 SGHRS and CDR2 YFSETQ. The CDR3 runs to 15 residues. The trim removed 0 bases at V and 2 bases at J, leaving 1 base unmatched. DNA of the CDR3: TGCGCCAGCAGCTTGGGGACAGGGGGAAACTATGGCTACACCTTC. It codes for CASSLGTGGNYGYTF.

A single count supports this clone. The chain links TRBV7-2 to TRBJ2-7, with no clear D. The CDR3 covers 15 residues. The germline gives CDR1 SGHTA, CDR2 FQGNSA. V lost 1 base, J lost 0 bases, and 10 bases lay in between. The CDR3 loop is CASSLGTTVSYEQYF. The DNA for the CDR3 is TGTGCCAGCAGCTTAGGCACAACAGTCTCCTACGAGCAGTACTTC.

The CDR3 DNA reads TGTGCCATCAGCCCGGGACAAATGAACACTGAAGCTTTCTTT. Its translation is CAISPGQMNTEAFF. The chain joins TRBV10-3 to TRBJ1-1, with D possibly being TRBD1 (6 bases). The germline V gene has CDR1 ENHRY and CDR2 SYGVKD. Trimming took off 6 bases at V and 0 bases at J, with 11 bases between the two ends. This CDR3 contains 14 residues.

This chain uses TRBV27 with TRBJ2-1; 11 bases align to TRBD1. Trimming cost V 5 bases and J 8 bases; bases outside gene matches: 5. The CDR3 runs to 14 residues. Germline V gene data show CDR1 as MNHEY and CDR2 as SMNVEV (reference sequence). CDR3 sequence (DNA): TGTGCCAGCAGTCCAGGGACAGGGGGGTATGAGCAGTTCTTC. Translation: CASSPGTGGYEQFF.

The rearrangement uses TRBV7-2 and TRBJ2-2; 10 nucleotides align to TRBD2. This CDR3 has 19 amino acids. V lost 0 bases and J lost 4; bases outside the gene matches: 11. Germline CDR1 SGHTA, CDR2 FQGNSA. CDR3 coding DNA: TGTGCCAGCAGCTTAGCAGCTAGCGGGAGTCGTGCGGGCACCGGGGAGCTGTTTTTT. Amino acid sequence: CASSLAASGSRAGTGELFF.

The V call is TRBV18, the J call TRBJ2-2, with a possible D match to TRBD2 (5 bases). Between the trimmed V and J ends, which lost 4 bases and 1 base, there was a span of 7 bases. Per the germline V gene, CDR1 is KGHSH and CDR2 is LQKENI. CDR3 length equals 14 residues. The CDR3 is CASSLRENTGELFF. The CDR3 DNA reads as TGTGCCAGCTCACTCCGGGAGAACACCGGGGAGCTGTTTTTT. The entire variable domain, with the rest obtained from reference TRBV18 and TRBJ2-2, is as follows: NAGVMQNPRHLVRRRGQEARLRCSPMKGHSHVYWYRQLPEEGLKFMVYLQKENIIDESGMPKERFSAEFPKEGPSILRIQQVVRGDSAAYFCASSLRENTGELFFGEGSRLTVL.

V gene TRBV5-1 combines with J gene TRBJ2-7; 9 nucleotides line up with TRBD2. Germline-derived CDR1 and CDR2 are SGHRS and YFSETQ. The V gene end was trimmed by 3 bases and the J gene end by 5 bases; junction bases not matched to a gene: 9. The CDR3 is made up of 15 amino acids. Here the CDR3 reads CASSSGLAGVHEQYF. The CDR3 nucleotides are TGCGCCAGCAGCTCGGGCTTAGCGGGAGTCCACGAGCAGTACTTC.

The rearrangement links TRBV6-5 to TRBJ2-1; maybe TRBD2 (6 bases). This CDR3 comprises 15 residues. The ends were cut back, 6 bases at V and 3 bases at J, with 15 bases in the middle. Germline assignment: CDR1 MNHEY and CDR2 SVGAGI. DNA of the CDR3: TGTGCCAGCAGAAGACACGGGGGAGACTACAATGAGCAGTTCTTC. Translated, it gives CASRRHGGDYNEQFF.

The chain has TRBV6-1 and TRBJ1-5; TRBD1 aligns across 7 bases. Trimming at V came to 0 bases and at J to 0 bases, leaving 11 bases not matched to a gene. This CDR3 is built from 19 residues. The germline V gene encodes CDR1 MNHNS and CDR2 SASEGT. The CDR3 DNA sequence: TGTGCCAGCAGTGAAGCGGGACAGTTGAGGGCGTATAGCAATCAGCCCCAGCATTTT. Amino acids: CASSEAGQLRAYSNQPQHF.

V is TRBV2 and J is TRBJ1-3; 8 nucleotides align to TRBD1. This CDR3 region has 13 residues. Germline assignment: CDR1 SNHLY and CDR2 FYNNEI. The V gene end was trimmed by 5 bases and the J gene end by 4 bases; junction bases not matched to a gene: 1. CDR3 sequence: CASSTGGGNTIYF. CDR3 DNA: TGTGCCAGCAGTACAGGGGGGGGAAACACCATATATTTT.

The chain combines TRBV10-1 with TRBJ2-2; 8 nucleotides agree with TRBD2. V dropped 6 bases and J dropped 4; count of bases not matched to a gene: 10. CDR1 is WNHNN, CDR2 SYGVQD, per germline (reference sequence). This CDR3 has 16 residues. CDR3 bases: TGCGCCAGCAGCTCGACGGGAGGGCCAGTCACCGGGGAGCTGTTTTTT. It specifies CASSSTGGPVTGELFF.